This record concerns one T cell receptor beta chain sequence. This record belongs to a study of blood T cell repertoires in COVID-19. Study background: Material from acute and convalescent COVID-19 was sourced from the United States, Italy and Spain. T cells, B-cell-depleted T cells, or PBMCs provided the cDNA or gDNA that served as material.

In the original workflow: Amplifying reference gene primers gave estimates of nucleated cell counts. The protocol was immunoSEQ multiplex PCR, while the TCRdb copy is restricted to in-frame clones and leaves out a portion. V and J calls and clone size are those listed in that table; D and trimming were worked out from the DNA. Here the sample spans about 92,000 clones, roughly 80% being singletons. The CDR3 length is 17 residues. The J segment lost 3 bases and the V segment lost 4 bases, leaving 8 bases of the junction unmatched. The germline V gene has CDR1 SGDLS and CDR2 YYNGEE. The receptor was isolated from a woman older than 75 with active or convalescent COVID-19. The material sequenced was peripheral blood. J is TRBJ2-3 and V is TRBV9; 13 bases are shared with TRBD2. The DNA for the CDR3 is TGTGCCAGCAGCTCAAGACTAGCGGGAGGCAGGACAGATACGCAGTATTTT. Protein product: CASSSRLAGGRTDTQYF.